One sample yielded the 16 T cell receptor beta chains listed below, sequenced in a study of T cells in Graves' hyperthyroidism and ophthalmopathy. TCR beta CDR3 sequences were amplified from RNA transcripts. Primed by the HTBI set, a first-round RT-PCR was run on the TCR CDR3. TCRdb called the multiplex PCR reads again in MiXCR, with one record for every CDR3 protein. The sample yields approximately 210,000 distinct CDR3 sequences, about a sixth seen once. Sequencing used blood. These TCRs come from a man aged 50-60 years with Graves' hyperthyroidism.

This clonotype was recorded many times. This chain links TRBV6-1 with TRBJ2-7; TRBD2 agrees at 14 bases. The junction had 3 bases not matched to a gene; V was cut back by 4 bases and J by 4 bases. Germline assignment: CDR1 MNHNS and CDR2 SASEGT. The CDR3 runs 15 residues. The CDR3 loop reads CASSARLAGGYEQYF. In nucleotides, the CDR3 is TGTGCCAGCAGTGCACGACTAGCGGGAGGGTACGAGCAGTACTTC.

The sample holds many counts of this clonotype. This chain uses TRBV7-8 with TRBJ2-2; the match to TRBD2 covers 9 bases. The CDR3 spans 17 residues. The germline V gene encodes CDR1 SGHVS and CDR2 FQNEAQ. V lost 5 bases to trimming and J lost 1 base; unmatched junction nucleotides: 8. This CDR3 is CASSPRASGVNTGELFF. DNA of the CDR3: TGTGCCAGCAGCCCGAGGGCTAGCGGGGTGAACACCGGGGAGCTGTTTTTT.

The V call is TRBV29-1, the J call TRBJ2-7; D is unclear. The V end lost 5 bases, the J end lost 3 bases, and 17 bases lay between the germline ends. The CDR3 covers 14 residues. CDR1 and CDR2 (germline): SQVTM, ANQGSEA. CDR3 sequence (DNA): TGCAGCGTTTTCATATCAGGCAGAGGCTACGAGCAGTACTTC. Its translation is CSVFISGRGYEQYF.

V is TRBV20-1 and J is TRBJ1-1; the D gene is possibly TRBD1 (5 bases). V was clipped by 3 bases and J by 6 bases, with 26 bases between them. The CDR3 has 17 amino acids. The germline V gene encodes CDR1 DFQATT and CDR2 SNEGSKA (reference sequence). The CDR3 reads CSARDLHQGTSGSEAFF. The CDR3 bases are TGCAGTGCTAGGGACCTACATCAAGGGACCTCAGGGTCTGAAGCTTTCTTT.

The rearrangement links TRBV12-3 or TRBV12-4 to TRBJ2-6; no definite D call. V shed 5 bases and J shed 0 bases, with 8 bases lying between them. This CDR3 region has 15 residues. The CDR3 region has the DNA TGTGCCAGCAGTGTGGGGAACTCTGGGGCCAACGTCCTGACTTTC. It is translated as CASSVGNSGANVLTF.

In its sample, this clonotype was seen a few times. This chain joins TRBV6-1 and TRBJ2-2, with D perhaps matching TRBD1 (7 bases). This CDR3 has 14 amino acids. V gave up 2 bases and J gave up 13 bases, with 17 bases separating them. Germline loops: CDR1 MNHNS, CDR2 SASEGT. CDR3 protein: CASSEWRGPRGLFF. Here the CDR3 DNA reads TGTGCCAGCAGTGAATGGAGGGGGCCGAGGGGGCTGTTTTTT.

This clonotype was counted between two and nine times. This chain joins TRBV28 and TRBJ2-2; possible D gene TRBD1, 5 bases. The CDR3 covers 17 residues. The germline V and J ends were trimmed by 7 bases and 0 bases, with 18 bases remaining between them. The germline gives CDR1 MDHEN, CDR2 SYDVKM. CDR3 DNA: TGTGCCAGCAACCCAAGGGGATGGGGCGCGAACACCGGGGAGCTGTTTTTT. The encoded protein is CASNPRGWGANTGELFF.

This clonotype was picked up many times. In DNA, the CDR3 is TGTGCCAGCAGGCCCTGGGGACTAGCGGGGTCCTACAATGAGCAGTTCTTC. Its protein is CASRPWGLAGSYNEQFF. The J gene is TRBJ2-1, the V gene TRBV12-3 or TRBV12-4; 13 bases are shared with TRBD2. The CDR3 is 17 amino acids. V gave up 6 bases and J gave up 1 base; unmatched junction bases: 6.

This clonotype was seen more than once but under ten times. J is TRBJ2-1 and V is TRBV19; 10 bases are shared with TRBD2. Germline CDR1 and CDR2: LNHDA and SQIVND (reference sequence). Germline trimming cut 2 bases from V and 9 bases from J; bases unmatched to any gene: 7. The CDR3 sequence is 15 residues long. In nucleotides, the CDR3 is TGTGCCAGTAGTATAACGCTAGCGGGAGCGAGTGAGCAGTTCTTC. It translates to CASSITLAGASEQFF.

The chain has TRBV7-8 and TRBJ2-4; tentative D call: TRBD2 (6 bases). Trimming removed 1 base at V and 4 bases at J, with 8 bases between. Germline V CDR1 and CDR2: SGHVS, FQNEAQ. The CDR3 length is 14 residues. The CDR3 DNA is TGTGCCAGCAGCTTAGAGCGGGTTAAAAACATTCAGTACTTC. It translates to CASSLERVKNIQYF.

This chain links TRBV5-1 with TRBJ2-1; 7 nucleotides align to TRBD2. Germline loops: CDR1 SGHRS, CDR2 YFSETQ. This CDR3 has 14 residues. V shed 4 bases and J 9 bases; nucleotides not matched to a gene: 10. The CDR3 nucleotides are TGCGCCAGCAGCCTAAACAACGGCGGGGGTGAGCAGTTCTTC. Translated: CASSLNNGGGEQFF.

This clonotype was seen a handful of times. The genes are TRBV3-1 and TRBJ2-2; 10 positions match TRBD2. The CDR3 loop spans 17 amino acids. The V gene end was trimmed by 1 base and the J gene end by 5 bases; junction bases not matched to a gene: 7. Germline V gene sequence: CDR1 LGHDT, CDR2 YNNKEL (reference sequence). The CDR3 coding sequence is TGTGCCAGCAGCCAAGCGCCCCTAGCGGGGGTTACCGGGGAGCTGTTTTTT. Its translation: CASSQAPLAGVTGELFF.

The chain links TRBV5-1 to TRBJ1-2; 8 positions agree with TRBD1. Germline-derived CDR1 and CDR2 are SGHRS and YFSETQ. The CDR3 spans 15 residues. Trimming took 4 bases from V and 4 from J; bases not matched to a gene: 9. DNA for the CDR3: TGCGCCAGCAGCGCACATGACAGGGGCACCTATGGCTACACCTTC. Its protein is CASSAHDRGTYGYTF.

There are many counts of this clonotype. CDR3 bases: TGTGCCAGCAGTTTATCGGTGGGAGGTGAGCAGTACTTC. This encodes CASSLSVGGEQYF. The genes are TRBV27 and TRBJ2-7; a weak D match, TRBD2 (6 bases). Between the trimmed V and J ends, which lost 0 bases and 7 bases, there was a span of 10 bases. Germline V gives CDR1 MNHEY, CDR2 SMNVEV (reference sequence). The CDR3 runs 13 residues.

Ten or more counts support this clonotype. V gene TRBV11-2 combines with J gene TRBJ2-3; D is possibly TRBD2 (6 bases). CDR1 SGHAT and CDR2 FQNNGV come from the germline V gene. CDR3 length: 14 residues. V gave up 4 bases and J gave up 1 base, with 9 bases separating them. CDR3 nucleotide sequence: TGTGCCAGCAGCTACGGGACTCGCACAGATACGCAGTATTTT. Residues: CASSYGTRTDTQYF.

Many counts were recorded for this clonotype. V and J are TRBV12-3 or TRBV12-4 and TRBJ2-7; TRBD1 aligns across 11 bases. This CDR3 comprises 14 residues. J gave up 3 bases and V 6 bases, and 4 bases lay outside the gene matches. CDR3 loop: CASSWGQGVYEQYF. CDR3 coding DNA: TGTGCCAGCAGCTGGGGACAGGGGGTCTACGAGCAGTACTTC.